This is a list of T cell receptor beta chains from one sample in a study of blood T cell repertoires in COVID-19. Assay: immunoSEQ multiplex PCR; the TCRdb copy retains only in-frame clones and omits some. Of about 100,000 clones listed, around 90% were seen once; the top ten hold 3%. The sample consisted of peripheral blood. Receptor source: a man aged 50 to 59 with active or convalescent COVID-19. The CDR3 runs from the conserved cysteine through the conserved F or W. Each record gives: V gene, D gene, J gene, CDR3 DNA, CDR3 protein. A D gene is named only where the DNA matches it firmly.

>TRBV15|TRBD1|TRBJ2-2
TGTGCCACCAGCATTGACGGACAGGGGGTTTCCGGGGAGCTGTTTTTT
CATSIDGQGVSGELFF
>TRBV7-6|TRBD1|TRBJ2-2
TGTGCCAGCAGCCCGGGGACAGACTTCACCGGGGAGCTGTTTTTT
CASSPGTDFTGELFF
>TRBV2|NA|TRBJ1-5
TGTGCCAGCAGTGAAGGACAGGCCAATCAGCCCCAGCATTTT
CASSEGQANQPQHF
>TRBV10-3|NA|TRBJ2-5
TGTGCCATCAGTGAGTCCGGGGGGCAAGGGACCCAGTACTTC
CAISESGGQGTQYF
>TRBV4-3|TRBD1|TRBJ2-3
TGCGCCAGCAGCCAAATACAGGGGGCCGGCACAGATACGCAGTATTTT
CASSQIQGAGTDTQYF
>TRBV6-5|TRBD1|TRBJ1-4
TGTGCCAGCAGCAGGGACAGGGATGGAGAAAAACTGTTTTTT
CASSRDRDGEKLFF
>TRBV6-6|TRBD1|TRBJ1-3
TGTGCCAGCAGTCCCCGGGACAGCTCTGGAAACACCATATATTTT
CASSPRDSSGNTIYF
>TRBV18|TRBD1|TRBJ2-5
TGTGCCAGCTCACCATTACTAACAGGGGGCCGCCAAGAGACCCAGTACTTC
CASSPLLTGGRQETQYF
>TRBV2|TRBD1|TRBJ2-6
TGTGCCAGCAGTGAGGGACAGACAGGGATGCTATCTGGGGCCAACGTCCTGACTTTC
CASSEGQTGMLSGANVLTF
>TRBV19|NA|TRBJ2-7
TGTGCCAGTAGCAGACAGTCTGCCTCCTACGAGCAGTACTTC
CASSRQSASYEQYF
>TRBV18|TRBD1|TRBJ1-2
TGTGCCAGCTCACCACCACAGGGGGCGAGGCTGGGTGGCTACACCTTC
CASSPPQGARLGGYTF
>TRBV7-6|TRBD1|TRBJ2-1
TGTGCCAGCAGCCCAGTCGGGACAGGGGACTACAATGAGCAGTTCTTC
CASSPVGTGDYNEQFF
>TRBV7-8|NA|TRBJ2-2
TGTGCCAGCAGCTTAAGGACAAGGGGTACCACCGGGGAGCTGTTTTTT
CASSLRTRGTTGELFF
>TRBV7-9|NA|TRBJ1-6
TGTGCCAGCAGTCTCTCCAGGGGTAATTCACCCCTCCACTTT
CASSLSRGNSPLHF